Listed below are T cell receptor beta chains from one sample, sequenced in a study of graft-versus-host responses after intestinal transplantation. Here immunoSEQ multiplex PCR was the method, and the copy in TCRdb shows in-frame clones only, minus some. Among about 130,000 clones listed, around 90% were seen once. No antigen is known for these receptors. The sequencing used unstimulated CD4+ T cells sorted from spleen or lymph node cells, collected before intestinal transplant. All receptors come from a human donor who received an intestinal transplant. Both conserved end residues are part of each CDR3. Each record gives: clone size, V gene, CDR3 protein. The listing skips clone size in some rows; elsewhere it reads once, few, many or a size class.

- TRBV7-6 CASSLPGATEAFF
- TRBV5-4 CASSSASSLTAQTFYGYTF
- TRBV28 CASSLEIQRGSYEQYF
- TRBV7-3 CASSLDFGDTQYF
- TRBV7-3 CASSITGGVHNEQFF
- TRBV14 CASSLLTGKETGELFF
- TRBV6-5 CASSYRGASGGNEQFF
- TRBV14 CASSQPLGGQETQYF
- TRBV28 CASSLRDRVVDTQYF
- TRBV27 CASSRTRNYGYTF
- TRBV10-3 CAIKEISGANVLTF
- TRBV7-2 CASSSQRQAYEQYF
- TRBV28 CASEAGPSYEQYF
- TRBV9 CASSVSTGRDTQYF
- TRBV7-9 CASSLRGGGGTDTQYF
- TRBV4-2 CASSQASSGSGSATYEQYF
- TRBV6-1 CASSPLARSYNEQFF
- TRBV5-1 CASSLATGVPIPEGYTF
- TRBV5-6 CASSLRNRRVLSSYNEQFF
once TRBV4-2 CASSQARGSGELFF
- TRBV19 CASSTGGGSYEQYF
- TRBV6-5 CASSSLTGTTEAFF
- TRBV28 CASSPPGQWKTGELFF
few TRBV5-1 CASSLVGGRGTLNTEAFF
- TRBV4-3 CASSQVQAPTYEQYF
- TRBV5-8 CASSHLVSPSYNEQFF
- TRBV7-8 CASSPNRDRGPLGELFF
- TRBV4-2 CASSQDAEQYF
- TRBV7-3 CASSSAAGTQYF
- TRBV30 CAWSALQGGGETQYF
once TRBV4-1 CASSQVPGLAGVGVGELFF
once TRBV19 CASSPRTDYYEQYF
- TRBV5-1 CASSLVGGGATDTQYF
- TRBV6-1 CASNPTGLSIEKLFF
- TRBV7-2 CASSLYNPLTDTQYF
once TRBV5-1 CASSLLDRSSTDTQYF
once TRBV9 CASSVRGSPGEKLFF
- TRBV27 CASSFRIRLAENTGELFF
- TRBV4-1 CASSPGHGVNYEQYF
- TRBV5-1 CASSLGLTSGSGGGELFF
- TRBV5-5 CASSALAGEYNEQFF
once TRBV9 CASSKIGGRANEQFF
- TRBV19 CASAIYATDTGELFF
- TRBV5-1 CASSIPGGMNTEAFF
- TRBV19 CASSTTANTEAFF
- TRBV4-3 CASSQTTSGYGTDTQYF
- TRBV4-2 CASGRKSSGNTIYF
- TRBV9 CASSVVGLADYNEQFF
- TRBV4-2 CASSQEIFQGDTDTQYF
- TRBV20-1 CSAWAYGYTF
once TRBV28 CASREDRGWETQYF
- TRBV9 CASSATVAGGTGELFF
- TRBV10-3 CAISAGPGLAGGGEQFF
- TRBV2 CASSDIGKSYNEQFF